These 31 T cell receptor beta chains share one sample of origin, sequenced in a study of CD8 T cells in Susac syndrome. An input of about 0.5 to 1 ug of RNA was subjected to reverse transcription using random hexamers. A single record per CDR3 protein comes from TCRdb applying MiXCR to the immunoSEQ multiplex PCR reads. The sample lists approximately 150,000 distinct CDR3 sequences, around 92% occurring once. Sequencing was performed on CD4+ T cells from PBMCs. The receptors come from a human donor in good health.

The V call is TRBV30, the J call TRBJ2-6; no clear D gene. CDR3 size: 13 residues. Trimming took off 8 bases at V and 0 bases at J, with 8 bases between the two ends. Germline V lookup: CDR1 GTSNPN, CDR2 SVGIG (reference sequence). The CDR3: CARSPSGANVLTF. The CDR3 DNA follows: TGTGCCCGTTCACCCTCTGGGGCCAACGTCCTGACTTTC.

The CDR3 coding sequence is TGTGCCTGGAGTGTACGTCTCGCAGGGGATGGTTCACCCCTCCACTTT. Protein product: CAWSVRLAGDGSPLHF. V and J are TRBV30 and TRBJ1-6, with a weak D call TRBD1 (6 bases). Per the germline V gene, CDR1 is GTSNPN and CDR2 is SVGIG (reference sequence). V lost 0 bases to trimming and J lost 9 bases, with 18 bases between them. The CDR3 spans 16 residues.

J is TRBJ2-5 and V is TRBV14, with 10 bases fitting TRBD2. V gave up 1 base and J gave up 5 bases; unmatched junction bases: 7. Germline V gives CDR1 SGHDN, CDR2 FVKESK. The CDR3 runs 16 residues. CDR3 sequence (DNA): TGTGCCAGCAGCCAAGGCAGGCTAGCGGGAGACGAGACCCAGTACTTC. Protein sequence: CASSQGRLAGDETQYF.

This clonotype was counted between two and nine times. The genes are TRBV7-8 and TRBJ2-5; D gene uncertain. Per germline, CDR1 SGHVS and CDR2 FQNEAQ. CDR3 length: 14 residues. V lost 3 bases, J lost 1 base, and 9 bases lay in between. CDR3: CASSLRGSQETQYF. The DNA for the CDR3 is TGTGCCAGCAGCTTGAGAGGTAGCCAAGAGACCCAGTACTTC.

The chain has TRBV27 and TRBJ2-3; tentatively, D is TRBD2 (5 bases). This CDR3 spans 16 amino acids. V lost 5 bases and J lost 0, with 15 bases in between. Germline CDR1 and CDR2: MNHEY and SMNVEV (reference sequence). The CDR3: CASSPGFQRSTDTQYF. As DNA, the CDR3 is TGTGCCAGCAGTCCCGGGTTCCAGCGGAGCACAGATACGCAGTATTTT.

V and J are TRBV25-1 and TRBJ2-1; 7 bases are a match to TRBD2. Germline CDR1 MGHDK, CDR2 SYGVNS. Unmatched junction bases numbered 3, after V lost 1 base and J lost 0 bases. CDR3 length equals 16 residues. The CDR3 bases are TGTGCCAGCAGTGAATGGGGCGGGAGCTCCTACAATGAGCAGTTCTTC. It yields the protein CASSEWGGSSYNEQFF. The complete variable domain, with remaining parts taken from reference TRBV25-1 and TRBJ2-1, reads EADIYQTPRYLVIGTGKKITLECSQTMGHDKMYWYQQDPGMELHLIHYSYGVNSTEKGDLSSESTVSRIRTEHFPLTLESARPSHTSQYLCASSEWGGSSYNEQFFGPGTRLTVL.

The V gene is TRBV4-3, the J gene TRBJ2-7, with D hard to call. This CDR3 has 16 residues. Germline V gene data show CDR1 as LGHNA and CDR2 as YSLEER. V lost 1 base to trimming and J lost 3 bases, with 16 bases between them. The CDR3 bases are TGCGCCAGCAGCCAAGGTATAGCCGGATCCATCTACGAGCAGTACTTC. The encoded protein is CASSQGIAGSIYEQYF.

This chain uses TRBV5-4 with TRBJ2-3; possible D gene TRBD1, 6 bases. The V gene lost 5 bases and the J gene lost 2 bases, with 12 bases spanning the gap. Germline V gene lookup returns CDR1 SGHNT and CDR2 YYREEE (reference sequence). This CDR3 is 14 amino acids long. This CDR3 is CASRASGVTDTQYF. CDR3 coding DNA: TGTGCCAGCAGAGCTTCAGGGGTCACAGATACGCAGTATTTT.

This clonotype was found once. V is TRBV29-1 and J is TRBJ1-1; no clear D. The CDR3 consists of 13 residues. From germline, CDR1 is SQVTM and CDR2 ANQGSEA. Deletions cut 3 bases from V and 1 base from J, with 9 bases between. CDR3 coding DNA: TGCAGCGTTGATAAGACCACGAACACTGAAGCTTTCTTT. The encoded protein is CSVDKTTNTEAFF.

This clonotype was recorded only once. Likely a read error: the CDR3 ends without its conserved phenylalanine or tryptophan. The CDR3 is CASSLGGAPGGYTL. In DNA, the CDR3 is TGTGCCAGCAGCTTAGGGGGCGCTCCGGGTGGCTACACCTTG. The chain employs TRBV7-9 and TRBJ1-2, with a tentative D call TRBD1 (5 bases). Trimming removed 1 base from V and 7 bases from J, with 13 bases in between. Germline CDR1 reads SEHNR; CDR2 reads FQNEAQ (reference sequence). This CDR3 contains 14 residues.

This rearrangement joins TRBV20-1 to TRBJ2-1; 14 bases line up with TRBD2. The CDR3 spans 17 residues. The V gene end was trimmed by 6 bases and the J gene end by 3 bases; junction bases not matched to a gene: 10. Germline-derived CDR1 and CDR2 are DFQATT and SNEGSKA (reference sequence). The CDR3 DNA is TGCAGTGCCCCGGGACTAGCGGGAGTAGGGGTCTACAATGAGCAGTTCTTC. It yields the protein CSAPGLAGVGVYNEQFF.

The genes are TRBV28 and TRBJ2-7, with D perhaps assigned TRBD1 or TRBD2 (5 bases each). V was trimmed by 7 bases and J by 8 bases, leaving 18 bases between them. The CDR3 extends over 13 amino acids. In germline, CDR1 is MDHEN, CDR2 SYDVKM. CDR3 amino acids: CASKGDGAGKQYF. The DNA for the CDR3 is TGTGCCAGCAAAGGGGACGGCGCTGGCAAGCAGTACTTC.

The chain has TRBV20-1 and TRBJ1-4, with a possible D match to TRBD1 (5 bases). The CDR3 is 13 residues long. Between the trimmed V and J ends, which lost 0 bases and 13 bases, there was a span of 15 bases. Germline CDR1 reads DFQATT; CDR2 reads SNEGSKA (reference sequence). CDR3 coding DNA: TGCAGTGCTAGAGATCCATCGGGGGTCGGACTGTTTTTT. Amino acids: CSARDPSGVGLFF.

This chain uses TRBV9 with TRBJ1-5; D might be TRBD1 (6 bases). The CDR3 contains 14 residues. V shed 0 bases and J shed 6 bases, with 10 bases lying between them. In germline, CDR1 is SGDLS, CDR2 YYNGEE. CDR3 region: CASSVGGAAQPQHF. The DNA of the CDR3 is TGTGCCAGCAGCGTAGGGGGGGCGGCTCAGCCCCAGCATTTT.

This clonotype was counted once. This rearrangement joins TRBV10-1 to TRBJ2-1, with 8 bases lining up with TRBD1. The CDR3 length is 13 residues. CDR1 is WNHNN, CDR2 SYGVQD, per germline (reference sequence). V shed 4 bases and J 4 bases; nucleotides not matched to a gene: 0. As DNA, the CDR3 is TGCGCCAGCAGTGGGGACAGGTACAATGAGCAGTTCTTC. It codes for CASSGDRYNEQFF.

The chain has TRBV18 and TRBJ2-1; tentatively, D is TRBD1 (7 bases). This CDR3 has 12 residues. Germline-derived CDR1 and CDR2 are KGHSH and LQKENI. The germline V and J ends were trimmed by 5 bases and 8 bases, with 10 bases remaining between them. The CDR3 sequence: CASSDREDEQFF. In DNA, the CDR3 is TGTGCCAGCTCAGACAGGGAGGATGAGCAGTTCTTC. Based on the CDR3 plus reference TRBV18 and TRBJ2-1, the full variable domain is NAGVMQNPRHLVRRRGQEARLRCSPMKGHSHVYWYRQLPEEGLKFMVYLQKENIIDESGMPKERFSAEFPKEGPSILRIQQVVRGDSAAYFCASSDREDEQFFGPGTRLTVL.

The chain recombines TRBV30 with TRBJ2-7, with D uncertain. CDR1 GTSNPN and CDR2 SVGIG come from the germline V gene (reference sequence). The CDR3 covers 13 residues. V lost 2 bases and J lost 3, with 11 bases in between. The CDR3 nucleotides are TGTGCCTGGAGTCCGGAGAGTCACTACGAGCAGTACTTC. Amino acid sequence: CAWSPESHYEQYF.

V and J are TRBV20-1 and TRBJ2-3, with 7 bases lining up with TRBD2. The CDR3 runs 15 residues. After removal of 3 bases from V and 0 bases from J, the junction contained 6 bases not matched to a gene. Germline V gene sequence: CDR1 DFQATT, CDR2 SNEGSKA (reference sequence). Here the CDR3 reads CSASAGEGSTDTQYF. For the CDR3, the DNA is TGCAGTGCTAGCGCGGGGGAAGGGAGCACAGATACGCAGTATTTT.

This rearrangement joins TRBV19 to TRBJ2-7; D possibly matches TRBD1 or TRBD2 (5 bases each). Per germline, CDR1 LNHDA and CDR2 SQIVND (reference sequence). V was pared by 6 bases and J by 2 bases, with 14 bases between. This CDR3 has 14 amino acids. DNA of the CDR3: TGTGCCAGTAGACCCGGGACGGCTCCCTACGAGCAGTACTTC. As protein: CASRPGTAPYEQYF.

This clonotype was found once. The chain recombines TRBV4-1 with TRBJ1-2; maybe TRBD1 (5 bases). Germline lookup yields CDR1 MGHRA and CDR2 YSYEKL. With 4 bases removed from V and 2 bases from J, the gap between germline ends came to 14 bases. The CDR3 has 15 residues. In DNA, the CDR3 is TGCGCCAGCAGCCTTCCCGGGGCCGGAAACTATGGCTACACCTTC. Its protein is CASSLPGAGNYGYTF.

The sample holds one count of this clonotype. The J gene is TRBJ2-2, the V gene TRBV2; possibly TRBD1 or TRBD2 for D (6 bases each). This CDR3 has 14 amino acids. Germline V CDR1 and CDR2: SNHLY, FYNNEI. V gave up 3 bases and J gave up 6 bases, with 11 bases separating them. The CDR3 DNA reads TGTGCCAGCAGTGAGAACAGGGAGGCCGGGGAGCTGTTTTTT. This encodes CASSENREAGELFF.

The chain recombines TRBV15 with TRBJ1-2, with a possible D match to TRBD1 (5 bases). CDR1 is LNHNV and CDR2 is YYDKDF in the germline V gene (reference sequence). This CDR3 comprises 17 residues. V lost 3 bases, J lost 4 bases, and 21 bases lay in between. CDR3 coding DNA: TGTGCCACCAGCAGGGAAGCACGGCGGGGGGTCGGCTATGGCTACACCTTC. Amino acid sequence: CATSREARRGVGYGYTF.

V gene TRBV20-1 combines with J gene TRBJ1-5; 8 bases line up with TRBD1. The CDR3 has 15 residues. After removal of 6 bases from V and 4 bases from J, the junction contained 11 bases not matched to a gene. Germline V gene lookup returns CDR1 DFQATT and CDR2 SNEGSKA (reference sequence). The chain's CDR3 is CSAPDRAQINQPQHF. The CDR3 nucleotides are TGCAGTGCCCCGGACAGGGCCCAGATTAATCAGCCCCAGCATTTT.

The chain is built from TRBV6-6 and TRBJ2-5, with D perhaps assigned TRBD1 or TRBD2 (5 bases each). Germline V gene data show CDR1 as MNHNY and CDR2 as SVGAGI (reference sequence). This CDR3 region has 14 residues. V lost 8 bases to trimming and J lost 0 bases, with 13 bases between them. The CDR3 DNA reads TGTGCCAGCCGGGAAGGGACCTACCAAGAGACCCAGTACTTC. Residues: CASREGTYQETQYF.

The rearrangement uses TRBV11-2 and TRBJ2-2; no clear D gene. V was trimmed by 3 bases and J by 2 bases, leaving 7 bases between them. The CDR3 is 14 amino acids. CDR1 and CDR2 from the germline V gene are SGHAT and FQNNGV. The CDR3 DNA sequence: TGTGCCAGCAGCTTTTACAGTAACACCGGGGAGCTGTTTTTT. Its translation: CASSFYSNTGELFF.

The chain has TRBV4-1 and TRBJ1-3; TRBD1 might be the D (5 bases). CDR3 length: 15 amino acids. CDR1 and CDR2 (germline): MGHRA, YSYEKL. V lost 0 bases to trimming and J lost 5 bases, with 11 bases between them. The CDR3 region has the DNA TGCGCCAGCAGCCAAGAGCAGGGCAGAAGAAACACCATATATTTT. Translating it yields CASSQEQGRRNTIYF.

The V and J genes are TRBV24-1 and TRBJ1-2; 7 nucleotides align to TRBD1. Germline CDR1 is KGHDR and CDR2 is SFDVKD. Losses at the gene ends were 4 bases for V and 4 bases for J; bases not matched to a gene: 5. There are 14 residues in the CDR3. The CDR3 region is CATSEEGAGYGYTF. CDR3 bases: TGTGCCACCAGTGAGGAGGGGGCTGGCTATGGCTACACCTTC.

The chain links TRBV24-1 to TRBJ2-2; TRBD2 is a possible D gene (6 bases). The CDR3 is 14 amino acids. Germline-derived CDR1 and CDR2 are KGHDR and SFDVKD. V was cut by 6 bases and J by 0 bases, with 7 bases left in between. The CDR3 region is CATSWGANTGELFF. DNA of the CDR3: TGTGCCACCAGTTGGGGGGCGAACACCGGGGAGCTGTTTTTT.

V gene TRBV7-8 combines with J gene TRBJ2-7; a weak D match, TRBD2 (7 bases). With 4 bases removed from V and 4 bases from J, the gap between germline ends came to 17 bases. The V gene's germline CDR1 is SGHVS and CDR2 FQNEAQ. This CDR3 is 15 amino acids long. The CDR3, as DNA: TGTGCCAGCAGCTCCCTTACAGGGAGGGGGTACGAGCAGTACTTC. Its protein is CASSSLTGRGYEQYF. The full variable domain, with the rest looked up from reference TRBV7-8 and TRBJ2-7, is GAGVSQSPRYKVAKRGQDVALRCDPISGHVSLFWYQQALGQGPEFLTYFQNEAQLDKSGLPSDRFFAERPEGSVSTLKIQRTQQEDSAVYLCASSSLTGRGYEQYFGPGTRLTVT.

The chain uses TRBV23-1 and TRBJ2-1; TRBD2 agrees at 10 bases. TRBV23-1 is an ORF, with its function uncertain. Trimming removed 2 bases from V and 6 bases from J; junction bases left unmatched: 10. The CDR3 covers 17 residues. CDR3 DNA sequence: TGCGCCAGCAGTCAAAGGTGGGCTAGCGGGGGACCCAATGAGCAGTTCTTC. This gives the protein CASSQRWASGGPNEQFF.

This rearrangement joins TRBV18 to TRBJ1-5, with 8 bases aligning to TRBD1. The germline V gene encodes CDR1 KGHSH and CDR2 LQKENI. This CDR3 contains 15 residues. Trimming cost V 4 bases and J 3 bases; bases outside gene matches: 5. This CDR3 is CASSLRTGNNQPQHF. CDR3 in DNA: TGTGCCAGCTCACTTCGGACAGGGAACAATCAGCCCCAGCATTTT.